This T cell receptor beta chain was recovered during a study of metastatic and nonmetastatic thyroid tumors. The CDR3 loop spans 17 amino acids. Germline V lookup: CDR1 MDHEN, CDR2 SYDVKM. V shed 3 bases and J shed 0 bases, with 17 bases lying between them. Through MiXCR, TCRdb re-clonotyped the PCR reads. The profile shows roughly 29,000 clones, more than 20% of them singletons. Nobody among the patients had been given any treatment before thyroid surgery. The chain couples TRBV28 to TRBJ1-1; D perhaps matches TRBD1 (6 bases). The source of this sequence is a female donor with papillary thyroid cancer or a benign thyroid nodule (not recorded which). Some clones in this sample may be carry-over from other donors' samples. The sample taken for sequencing was blood. This chain's CDR3 is CASSFIRDTTLNTEAFF. CDR3 sequence (DNA): TGTGCCAGCAGTTTTATAAGGGACACTACCTTGAACACTGAAGCTTTCTTT.